Listed below are T cell receptor beta chains from one sample, sequenced in a study of CD8 T cells in Susac syndrome. Each CDR3 protein gets one entry after TCRdb re-called the immunoSEQ multiplex PCR reads with MiXCR. The table shows under 85,000 distinct CDR3 sequences, with over 85% occurring only once. The specimen was CD8+ T cells from PBMCs. These receptor sequences come from a human donor with Susac syndrome. Both conserved end residues are part of each CDR3. The D gene is left open where the match is weak. Not every row has a clone size; where given, it reads once, few, many or a size class.

TRBJ2-2	TRBV15	NA	NA	CATSRDGDTGELFF	TGTGCCACCAGCAGAGATGGGGACACCGGGGAGCTGTTTTTT
TRBJ2-1	TRBV5-1	NA	NA	CASSLGEGLTRYEQFF	TGCGCCAGCAGCTTGGGTGAGGGACTTACTAGGTATGAGCAGTTCTTC
TRBJ2-5	TRBV5-6	once	TRBD1	CASSFPEGGAETQYF	TGTGCCAGCAGTTTTCCGGAAGGGGGCGCGGAGACCCAGTACTTC
TRBJ2-7	TRBV15	NA	NA	CATSLGPEVGYEQYF	TGTGCCACCAGCCTTGGCCCGGAGGTGGGGTACGAGCAGTACTTC
TRBJ1-1	TRBV19	NA	NA	CASTRLEAHTNTEAFF	TGTGCCAGTACAAGACTAGAGGCCCACACGAATACTGAAGCTTTCTTT
TRBJ1-1	TRBV29-1	NA	NA	CSVEAENTEAFF	TGCAGCGTTGAAGCGGAGAACACTGAAGCTTTCTTT
TRBJ1-5	TRBV7-8	NA	NA	CASSSYTPNQPQHF	TGTGCCAGCAGCTCCTATACACCCAATCAGCCCCAGCATTTT
TRBJ2-7	TRBV27	NA	NA	CASSPFGSYEQYF	TGTGCCAGCAGTCCTTTCGGCTCCTACGAGCAGTACTTC
TRBJ2-2	TRBV5-6	NA	NA	CASSLEQMNYFGELFF	TGTGCCAGCAGCTTGGAACAGATGAATTACTTCGGGGAGCTGTTTTTT
TRBJ2-7	TRBV10-3	NA	TRBD1	CAISESNRGYEQYF	TGTGCCATCAGTGAGTCTAACAGGGGCTACGAGCAGTACTTC
TRBJ2-1	TRBV4-2	NA	NA	CASSQIGPDNEQFF	TGTGCCAGCAGCCAAATTGGACCCGACAATGAGCAGTTCTTC
TRBJ1-2	TRBV2	NA	NA	CASSDRQNYGYTF	TGTGCCAGCAGCGACCGACAGAACTATGGCTACACCTTC
TRBJ2-5	TRBV7-8	once	TRBD1	CASSLFDRGLETQYF	TGTGCCAGCAGCTTATTCGACAGGGGTTTGGAGACCCAGTACTTC
TRBJ2-5	TRBV27	NA	NA	CASSLNDFTETQYF	TGTGCCAGCAGTTTGAACGACTTTACGGAGACCCAGTACTTC
TRBJ1-6	TRBV2	once	NA	CASSEMGSSYNSPLHF	TGTGCCAGCAGTGAGATGGGGAGCTCCTATAATTCACCCCTCCACTTT
TRBJ2-7	TRBV29-1	NA	TRBD1	CSVDHGQDYEQYF	TGCAGCGTTGACCACGGACAGGACTACGAGCAGTACTTC
TRBJ2-6	TRBV20-1	NA	NA	CSARDRTAPSGANVLTF	TGCAGTGCTAGAGATCGGACAGCTCCCTCTGGGGCCAACGTCCTGACTTTC
TRBJ2-2	TRBV27	NA	NA	CASSLGVAGELFF	TGTGCCAGCAGTTTAGGGGTGGCCGGGGAGCTGTTTTTT
TRBJ2-1	TRBV7-2	NA	TRBD2	CASSPDRTSGGDEQFF	TGTGCCAGCAGCCCCGACCGAACTAGCGGGGGGGATGAGCAGTTCTTC
TRBJ1-1	TRBV2	NA	TRBD1	CASSRQGENTEAFF	TGTGCCAGCAGTAGACAGGGCGAAAACACTGAAGCTTTCTTT
TRBJ2-1	TRBV24-1	NA	TRBD2	CATSGPAGGPNEQFF	TGTGCCACCAGTGGTCCAGCGGGAGGGCCCAATGAGCAGTTCTTC
TRBJ2-5	TRBV7-3	NA	NA	CASSLRTWSVRPETQYF	TGTGCCAGCAGCTTAAGGACATGGTCAGTCCGTCCGGAGACCCAGTACTTC
TRBJ2-7	TRBV27	NA	TRBD1	CASSSSGQGPFEQYF	TGTGCCAGCAGTTCCTCAGGACAGGGGCCCTTTGAGCAGTACTTC
TRBJ2-7	TRBV7-9	NA	TRBD1	CASSLPGQGHEQYF	TGTGCCAGCAGCTTGCCGGGACAGGGCCACGAGCAGTACTTC
TRBJ2-7	TRBV20-1	NA	NA	CSARVISGSYEQYF	TGCAGTGCTAGGGTGATTAGCGGCTCCTACGAGCAGTACTTC
TRBJ1-2	TRBV13	NA	NA	CASSLGRGPNYGYTF	TGTGCCAGCAGCTTAGGCCGGGGGCCCAACTATGGCTACACCTTC
TRBJ2-7	TRBV9	NA	NA	CASSVEDTYEQYF	TGTGCCAGCAGCGTAGAAGACACCTACGAGCAGTACTTC
TRBJ2-5	TRBV15	NA	NA	CATSRDLGQETQYF	TGTGCCACCAGCAGAGATCTGGGGCAAGAGACCCAGTACTTC
TRBJ2-1	TRBV7-8	NA	NA	CASSLSASPRYNEQFF	TGTGCCAGCAGCTTATCAGCGAGTCCCAGATACAATGAGCAGTTCTTC
TRBJ2-1	TRBV28	once	TRBD2	CASSFGLEYNEQFF	TGTGCCAGCAGTTTCGGACTAGAGTACAATGAGCAGTTCTTC
TRBJ2-5	TRBV5-4	NA	NA	CASSFRGDQETQYF	TGTGCCAGCAGCTTCCGAGGGGATCAAGAGACCCAGTACTTC
TRBJ2-3	TRBV12-3/TRBV12-4	NA	TRBD1	CASSSDRGTDTQYF	TGTGCCAGCAGTTCCGACAGGGGAACAGATACGCAGTATTTT
TRBJ2-1	TRBV4-2	NA	NA	CASSPVEGTEQFF	TGTGCCAGCAGCCCTGTGGAGGGCACTGAGCAGTTCTTC
TRBJ2-1	TRBV21-1	NA	NA	CASSKWALVSPYNEQFF	TGTGCCAGCAGCAAATGGGCCCTAGTCTCGCCCTACAATGAGCAGTTCTTC
TRBJ2-3	TRBV4-2	NA	TRBD1	CASSDRGALSTDTQYF	TGTGCCAGCAGCGACAGGGGCGCATTATCCACAGATACGCAGTATTTT
TRBJ1-1	TRBV30	NA	TRBD1	CAWSVGTGVAEAFF	TGTGCCTGGAGTGTTGGGACAGGTGTCGCTGAAGCTTTCTTT
TRBJ2-2	TRBV14	NA	NA	CASSQELRTPAGELFF	TGTGCCAGCAGCCAAGAACTCCGGACCCCGGCCGGGGAGCTGTTTTTT
TRBJ2-1	TRBV7-9	NA	TRBD2	CASITGGAVNEQFF	TGTGCCAGCATCACCGGGGGGGCTGTGAATGAGCAGTTCTTC
TRBJ2-7	TRBV10-3	NA	TRBD2	CAIRTTSGSWDEQYF	TGTGCCATCAGAACAACTAGCGGGAGCTGGGACGAGCAGTACTTC
TRBJ2-7	TRBV4-3	NA	TRBD2	CASSQDGLAGTYEQYF	TGCGCCAGCAGCCAAGATGGTCTAGCGGGGACCTACGAGCAGTACTTC
TRBJ1-2	TRBV20-1	NA	NA	CSARDSLGRELTLSDGYTF	TGCAGTGCTAGAGATAGCCTCGGACGGGAACTAACCCTATCGGATGGCTACACCTTC
TRBJ2-1	TRBV19	NA	TRBD2	CASGRSGTPYNEQFF	TGTGCCAGTGGCCGTAGCGGGACGCCCTACAATGAGCAGTTCTTC
TRBJ2-7	TRBV13	NA	NA	CASSLESAGFEEQYF	TGTGCCAGCAGCTTAGAATCAGCGGGTTTTGAGGAGCAGTACTTC
TRBJ1-2	TRBV9	once	TRBD1	CASRGTGLNYGYTF	TGTGCCAGCAGGGGGACAGGACTTAACTATGGCTACACCTTC
TRBJ2-1	TRBV29-1	NA	NA	CSVEDTSREQFF	TGCAGCGTTGAAGATACTAGCAGGGAGCAGTTCTTC
TRBJ2-7	TRBV20-1	NA	TRBD1	CSARAGRDRGQLYEQYF	TGCAGTGCTAGAGCGGGCCGGGACAGGGGACAACTCTACGAGCAGTACTTC
TRBJ1-1	TRBV27	NA	NA	CASSFKGSTEAFF	TGTGCCAGCAGTTTTAAAGGGTCCACTGAAGCTTTCTTT
TRBJ2-7	TRBV27	NA	NA	CASSLSADREQYF	TGTGCCAGCAGTTTATCGGCAGATCGCGAGCAGTACTTC
TRBJ2-5	TRBV3-1	NA	TRBD2	CASSQGEPGLAGETQYF	TGTGCCAGCAGCCAAGGGGAACCAGGACTAGCCGGGGAGACCCAGTACTTC
TRBJ2-7	TRBV12-3/TRBV12-4	NA	TRBD2	CASRGTSGRSYEQYF	TGTGCCAGCAGGGGAACTAGCGGGCGCTCCTACGAGCAGTACTTC
TRBJ2-7	TRBV19	NA	NA	CASSITQGTYEQYF	TGTGCCAGTAGTATAACCCAGGGGACCTACGAGCAGTACTTC
TRBJ2-1	TRBV9	NA	TRBD1	CASTLTGVEQFF	TGTGCCAGCACCCTTACAGGGGTTGAGCAGTTCTTC
TRBJ2-7	TRBV29-1	NA	NA	CSARFGDEQYF	TGCAGCGCCCGCTTCGGGGACGAGCAGTACTTC
TRBJ2-2	TRBV7-9	NA	TRBD1	CASSRDRETGELFF	TGTGCCAGCAGCCGGGACAGGGAAACCGGGGAGCTGTTTTTT
TRBJ2-5	TRBV4-1	NA	NA	CASSPRLGAETQYF	TGCGCCAGCAGCCCTCGCCTGGGGGCAGAGACCCAGTACTTC
TRBJ2-7	TRBV13	NA	TRBD1	CASSSGTAFSYEQYF	TGTGCCAGCAGCTCTGGGACAGCATTTTCCTACGAGCAGTACTTC
TRBJ2-6	TRBV6-5	NA	NA	CASSSNSGANVLTF	TGTGCCAGCAGCTCAAACTCTGGGGCCAACGTCCTGACTTTC
TRBJ1-5	TRBV19	NA	NA	CASSTRIRDSLQHF	TGTGCCAGTAGTACCCGCATCCGGGACTCCCTCCAGCATTTT